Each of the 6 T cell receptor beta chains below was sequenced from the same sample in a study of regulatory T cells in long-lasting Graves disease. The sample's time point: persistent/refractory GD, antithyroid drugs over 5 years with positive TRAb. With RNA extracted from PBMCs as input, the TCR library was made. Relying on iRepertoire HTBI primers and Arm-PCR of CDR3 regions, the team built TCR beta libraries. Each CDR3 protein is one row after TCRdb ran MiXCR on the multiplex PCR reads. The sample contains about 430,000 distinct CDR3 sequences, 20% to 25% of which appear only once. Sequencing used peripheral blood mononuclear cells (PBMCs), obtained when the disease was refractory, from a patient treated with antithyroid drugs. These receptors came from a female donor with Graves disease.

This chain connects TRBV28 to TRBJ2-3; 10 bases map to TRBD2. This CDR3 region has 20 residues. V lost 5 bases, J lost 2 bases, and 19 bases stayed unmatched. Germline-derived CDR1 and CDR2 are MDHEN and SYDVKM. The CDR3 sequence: CASSPSRTSGIRQPTDTQYF. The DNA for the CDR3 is TGTGCCAGCAGTCCCTCCCGTACTAGCGGGATAAGACAACCCACAGATACGCAGTATTTT.

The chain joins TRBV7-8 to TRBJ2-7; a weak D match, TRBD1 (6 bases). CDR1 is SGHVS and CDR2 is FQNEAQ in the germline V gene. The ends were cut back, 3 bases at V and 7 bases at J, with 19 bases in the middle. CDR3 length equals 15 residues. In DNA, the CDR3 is TGTGCCAGCAGCTTTAGAGGGGGAGCGGCTTATGAGCAGTACTTC. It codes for CASSFRGGAAYEQYF.

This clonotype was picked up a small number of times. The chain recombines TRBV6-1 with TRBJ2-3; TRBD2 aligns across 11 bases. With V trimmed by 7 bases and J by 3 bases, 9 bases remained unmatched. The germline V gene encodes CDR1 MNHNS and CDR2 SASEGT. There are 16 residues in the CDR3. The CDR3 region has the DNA TGTGCCAGCACCTCTTCGGGACTAGCGGTGACAGATACGCAGTATTTT. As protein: CASTSSGLAVTDTQYF.

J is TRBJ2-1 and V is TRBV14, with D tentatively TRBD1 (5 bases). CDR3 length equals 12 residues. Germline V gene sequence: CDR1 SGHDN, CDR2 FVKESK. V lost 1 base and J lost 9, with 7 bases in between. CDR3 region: CASSQGGAEQFF. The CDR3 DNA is TGTGCCAGCAGCCAAGGTGGGGCTGAGCAGTTCTTC.

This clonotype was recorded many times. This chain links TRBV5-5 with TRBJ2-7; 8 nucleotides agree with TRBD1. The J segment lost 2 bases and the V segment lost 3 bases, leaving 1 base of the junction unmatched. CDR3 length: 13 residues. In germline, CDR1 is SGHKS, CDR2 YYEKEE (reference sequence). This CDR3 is CASSWDRPYEQYF. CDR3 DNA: TGTGCCAGCAGCTGGGACAGGCCCTACGAGCAGTACTTC.

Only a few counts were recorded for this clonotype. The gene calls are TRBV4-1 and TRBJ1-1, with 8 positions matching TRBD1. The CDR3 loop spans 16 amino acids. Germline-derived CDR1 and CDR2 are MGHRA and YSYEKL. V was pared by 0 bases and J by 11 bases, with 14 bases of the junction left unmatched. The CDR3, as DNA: TGCGCCAGCAGCCAAGAGGTGACAGGGGCCATGGAGAGGGCTTTCTTT. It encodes CASSQEVTGAMERAFF.